Below are 2 T cell receptor beta chains sequenced from a single sample in a study of human T cells and chemical hapten exposure. TCRdb ran MiXCR on the RACE reads and lists one entry per CDR3 protein. The table lists about 380,000 distinct CDR3 sequences, approximately 5.1% of them singletons. Time point defined: patch test 1, 2 weeks after DPC sensitization. Stated treatment: therapeutic diphenylcyclopropenone sensitization with weekly scalp DPC. The sequencing used whole blood, collected in connection with sensitization to the hapten diphenylcyclopropenone (DPC). These receptors came from a woman aged 50 to 60 with alopecia areata. Some clones in this sample may be carry-over from other donors' samples.

In this sample, this clonotype turned up a few times. The V and J genes are TRBV29-1 and TRBJ2-7; D remains unclear. V lost 3 bases to trimming and J lost 2 bases, with 11 bases between them. The germline V gene has CDR1 SQVTM and CDR2 ANQGSEA. The CDR3 extends over 13 amino acids. The CDR3 loop is CSVEGVTAYEQYF. In nucleotides, the CDR3 is TGCAGCGTTGAGGGTGTCACTGCCTACGAGCAGTACTTC.

V usage is TRBV7-2 and J usage is TRBJ2-1, with 7 bases identical to TRBD2. Trimming took 5 bases from V and 5 from J; bases not matched to a gene: 3. The CDR3 runs to 13 residues. Germline CDR1 SGHTA, CDR2 FQGNSA. CDR3 coding DNA: TGTGCCAGCAGCCCGAGCGGGGACAATGAGCAGTTCTTC. As protein: CASSPSGDNEQFF.